This T cell receptor (beta chain) came from a study of shared clonotypes between healthy human individuals. About the research overall: Each donor's CD4 naive and CD4 memory cells filled three plates apiece, CD8 naive two, and CD8 memory one.

Study-level results: Deeper or shallower sequencing was expected to change how clonotypes are shared among donors.

About this clone: What it binds is unknown.

Genomic DNA (from each subset) was split evenly across several immunoSEQ plates. Clones were read by immunoSEQ multiplex PCR, and TCRdb kept only the in-frame ones, dropping some. Among millions of clones listed, 85% to 95% were seen once. The source is a man younger than 35 in good health. Some clones in this sample may be carry-over from other donors' samples. Material for sequencing was naive CD4+ T cells from PBMCs. Regarding subset: CD45RA+ positively selected.

The CDR3 sequence is CASSSRPGDQETQYF. The CDR3 coding sequence is TGCGCCAGCAGCTCGAGACCGGGAGACCAAGAGACCCAGTACTTC. The chain carries TRBV5-1 and TRBJ2-5, with a possible D match to TRBD2 (6 bases). This CDR3 is 15 amino acids long. With 3 bases removed from V and 0 bases from J, the gap between germline ends came to 12 bases. The germline V gene encodes CDR1 SGHRS and CDR2 YFSETQ.